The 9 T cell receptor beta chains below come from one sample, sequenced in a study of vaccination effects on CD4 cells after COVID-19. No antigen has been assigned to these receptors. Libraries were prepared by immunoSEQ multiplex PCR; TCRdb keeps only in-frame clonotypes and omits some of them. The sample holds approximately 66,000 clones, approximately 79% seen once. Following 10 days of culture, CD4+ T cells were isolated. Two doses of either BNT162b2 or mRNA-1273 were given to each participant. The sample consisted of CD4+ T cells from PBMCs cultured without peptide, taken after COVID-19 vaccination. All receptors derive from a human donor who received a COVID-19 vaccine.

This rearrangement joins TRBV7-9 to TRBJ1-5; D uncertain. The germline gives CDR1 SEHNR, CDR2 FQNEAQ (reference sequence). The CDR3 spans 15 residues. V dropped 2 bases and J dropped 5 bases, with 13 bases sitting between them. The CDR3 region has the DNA TGTGCCAGCAGCTTAACGAGTGGTAGAGATCAGCCCCAGCATTTT. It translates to CASSLTSGRDQPQHF.

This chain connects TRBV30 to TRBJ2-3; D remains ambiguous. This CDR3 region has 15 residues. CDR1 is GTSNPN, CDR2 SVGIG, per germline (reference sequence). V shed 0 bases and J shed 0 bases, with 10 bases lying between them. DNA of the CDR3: TGTGCCTGGAGTGTACGAGGTTCTAGCACAGATACGCAGTATTTT. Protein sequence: CAWSVRGSSTDTQYF.

This CDR3 reads CASSFSGGGQPQHF. In DNA form, the CDR3 reads TGTGCCAGCAGCTTCTCAGGGGGGGGTCAGCCCCAGCATTTT. This chain uses TRBV6-5 with TRBJ1-5, with 7 positions matching TRBD1. This CDR3 is 14 amino acids long. Germline V lookup: CDR1 MNHEY, CDR2 SVGAGI. The V and J ends lost 6 bases and 6 bases, in that order; junction bases with no gene match: 8.

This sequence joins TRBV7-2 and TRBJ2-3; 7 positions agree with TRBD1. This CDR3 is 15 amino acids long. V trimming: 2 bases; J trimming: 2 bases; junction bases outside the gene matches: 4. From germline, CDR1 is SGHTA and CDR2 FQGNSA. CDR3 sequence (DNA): TGTGCCAGCAGCTTACTGGGACAGCCCACAGATACGCAGTATTTT. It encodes CASSLLGQPTDTQYF.

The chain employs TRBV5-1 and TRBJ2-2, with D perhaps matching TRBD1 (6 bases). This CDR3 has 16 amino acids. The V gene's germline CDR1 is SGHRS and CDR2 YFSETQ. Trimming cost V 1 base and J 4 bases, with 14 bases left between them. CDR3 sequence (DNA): TGCGCCAGCAGCTTGTCGCCAGGGGCGGGCACCGGGGAGCTGTTTTTT. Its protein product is CASSLSPGAGTGELFF.

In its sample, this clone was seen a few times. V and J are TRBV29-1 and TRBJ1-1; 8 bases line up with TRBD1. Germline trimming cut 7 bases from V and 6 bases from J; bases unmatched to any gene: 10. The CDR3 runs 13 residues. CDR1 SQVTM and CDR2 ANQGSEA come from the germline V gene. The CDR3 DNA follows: TGCAGCGGCCGGACAGGGTCGCGCGCTGAAGCTTTCTTT. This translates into CSGRTGSRAEAFF. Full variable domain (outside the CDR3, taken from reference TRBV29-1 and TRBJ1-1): SAVISQKPSRDICQRGTSLTIQCQVDSQVTMMFWYRQQPGQSLTLIATANQGSEATYESGFVIDKFPISRPNLTFSTLTVSNMSPEDSSIYLCSGRTGSRAEAFFGQGTRLTVV.

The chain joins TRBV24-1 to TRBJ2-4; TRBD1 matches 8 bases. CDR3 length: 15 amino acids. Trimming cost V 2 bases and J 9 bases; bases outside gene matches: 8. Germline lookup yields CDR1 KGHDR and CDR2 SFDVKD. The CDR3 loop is CATSDSGTGSSIQYF. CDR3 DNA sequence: TGTGCCACCAGTGATTCCGGGACAGGTTCGTCCATTCAGTACTTC.

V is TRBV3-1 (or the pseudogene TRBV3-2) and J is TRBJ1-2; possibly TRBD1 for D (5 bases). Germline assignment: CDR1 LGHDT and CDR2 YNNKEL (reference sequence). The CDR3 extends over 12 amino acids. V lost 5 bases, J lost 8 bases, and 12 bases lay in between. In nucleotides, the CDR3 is TGTGCCAGCAGCGCCAGGGATTACGGCTACACCTTC. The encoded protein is CASSARDYGYTF.

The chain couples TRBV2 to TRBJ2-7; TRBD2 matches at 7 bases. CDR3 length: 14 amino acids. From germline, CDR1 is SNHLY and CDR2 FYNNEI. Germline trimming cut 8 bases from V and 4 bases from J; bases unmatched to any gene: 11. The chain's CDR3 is CASGFGPGGYEQYV. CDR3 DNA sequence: TGTGCCAGCGGTTTTGGGCCGGGGGGTTACGAGCAGTACGTC.